The clone carrying this T cell receptor beta chain was seen only a few times. The record originates from a study of beta chain features in type 1 diabetes. Across the study: Examination spanned around 110,000,000 sorted cells from all samples.

CDR3 length: 17 amino acids. V was shortened by 3 bases and J by 4 bases, with 18 bases between the two germline ends. In germline, CDR1 is SSHAT, CDR2 FNYEAQ (reference sequence). Since all of the isolated RNA was reverse transcribed, expressed TCRB transcripts were what got sequenced. Measured with immunoSEQ multiplex PCR; TCRdb has only the in-frame clones, and not every one. The repertoire includes hundreds of thousands of clones, roughly an eighth of them detected once, and about 0.018% sits in the top ten. The rearrangement links TRBV7-7 to TRBJ2-2; maybe TRBD1 (5 bases). Material: naive CD4+ T cells from blood. The clonotype comes from a man younger than 35 in good health. CDR3 bases: TGTGCCAGCAGCTTCGCAGGTGTGGGGCGATGCACCGGGGAGCTGTTTTTT. Its protein product is CASSFAGVGRCTGELFF.